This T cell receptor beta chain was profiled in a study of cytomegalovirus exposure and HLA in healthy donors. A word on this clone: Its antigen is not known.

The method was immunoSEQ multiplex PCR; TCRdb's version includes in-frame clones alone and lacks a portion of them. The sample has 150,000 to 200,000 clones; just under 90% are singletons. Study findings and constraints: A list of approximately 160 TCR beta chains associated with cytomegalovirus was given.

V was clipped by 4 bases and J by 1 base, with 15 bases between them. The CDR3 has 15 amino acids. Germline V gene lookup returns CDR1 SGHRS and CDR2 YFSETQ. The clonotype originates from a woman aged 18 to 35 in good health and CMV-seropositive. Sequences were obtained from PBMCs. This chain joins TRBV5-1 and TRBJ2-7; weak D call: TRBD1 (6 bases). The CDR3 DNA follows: TGCGCCAGCAGCCCAGGACAGCTAGTATCCTACGAGCAGTACTTC. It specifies CASSPGQLVSYEQYF. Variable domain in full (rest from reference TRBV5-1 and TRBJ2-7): KAGVTQTPRYLIKTRGQQVTLSCSPISGHRSVSWYQQTPGQGLQFLFEYFSETQRNKGNFPGRFSGRQFSNSRSEMNVSTLELGDSALYLCASSPGQLVSYEQYFGPGTRLTVT.